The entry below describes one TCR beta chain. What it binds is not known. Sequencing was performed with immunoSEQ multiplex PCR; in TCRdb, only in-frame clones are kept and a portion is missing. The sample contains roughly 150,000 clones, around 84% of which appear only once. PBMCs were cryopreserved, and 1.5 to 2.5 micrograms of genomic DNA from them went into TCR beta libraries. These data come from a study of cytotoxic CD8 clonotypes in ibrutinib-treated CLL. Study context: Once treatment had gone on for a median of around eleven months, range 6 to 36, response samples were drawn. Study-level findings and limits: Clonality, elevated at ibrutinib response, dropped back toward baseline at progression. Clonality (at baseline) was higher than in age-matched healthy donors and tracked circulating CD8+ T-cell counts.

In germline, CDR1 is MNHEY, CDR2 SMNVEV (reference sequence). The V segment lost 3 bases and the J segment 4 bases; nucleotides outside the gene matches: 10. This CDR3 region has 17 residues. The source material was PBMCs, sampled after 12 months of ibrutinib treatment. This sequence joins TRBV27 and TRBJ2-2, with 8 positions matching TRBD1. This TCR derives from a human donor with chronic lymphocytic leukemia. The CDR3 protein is CASSLVAGGVSTGELFF. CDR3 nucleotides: TGTGCCAGCAGTTTGGTCGCAGGGGGCGTTAGCACCGGGGAGCTGTTTTTT.